This T cell receptor beta chain was captured by sequencing in a study of shared clonotypes between healthy human individuals. As for the study in general: Each donor contributed plates that comprised three CD4 naive, three CD4 memory, two CD8 naive and one CD8 memory.

In regard to this clone: What it binds is unknown.

Study-level findings and limits: Across a few donors, naive CD4 shared 5% to 6%, naive CD8 more than 3%, memory CD4 less than 2.5%, memory CD8 0.4% to 0.5%.

The CDR3 has 15 amino acids. The germline V gene encodes CDR1 MDHEN and CDR2 SYDVKM. The germline V and J ends were trimmed by 6 bases and 5 bases, with 17 bases remaining between them. In the study's own analysis: Filtering differed because ImmunoSEQ produced junction-only sequences that carried no quality scores. The table came from immunoSEQ multiplex PCR; TCRdb's copy has only in-frame clones and leaves some out. V and J calls and clone size are copied from that table; D and trimming were computed from the DNA. The sample lists approximately 710,000 clones, roughly 91% occurring once. Sequencing was done on a sample of memory CD8+ T cells from PBMCs. Subset denoted: CD45RO+ cells pooled with CCR7-negative TemRA cells. This chain joins TRBV28 and TRBJ2-1; D might be TRBD2 (6 bases). This TCR was sampled from a man younger than 35 in good health. Some clones in this sample may be carry-over from other donors' samples. The CDR3 DNA sequence: TGTGCCAGCAGGCCTCCGGGACTGAGAGACAATGAGCAGTTCTTC. Its translation: CASRPPGLRDNEQFF. Using reference TRBV28 and TRBJ2-1 for the parts outside the CDR3, the full variable domain is DVKVTQSSRYLVKRTGEKVFLECVQDMDHENMFWYRQDPGLGLRLIYFSYDVKMKEKGDIPEGYSVSREKKERFSLILESASTNQTSMYLCASRPPGLRDNEQFFGPGTRLTVL.